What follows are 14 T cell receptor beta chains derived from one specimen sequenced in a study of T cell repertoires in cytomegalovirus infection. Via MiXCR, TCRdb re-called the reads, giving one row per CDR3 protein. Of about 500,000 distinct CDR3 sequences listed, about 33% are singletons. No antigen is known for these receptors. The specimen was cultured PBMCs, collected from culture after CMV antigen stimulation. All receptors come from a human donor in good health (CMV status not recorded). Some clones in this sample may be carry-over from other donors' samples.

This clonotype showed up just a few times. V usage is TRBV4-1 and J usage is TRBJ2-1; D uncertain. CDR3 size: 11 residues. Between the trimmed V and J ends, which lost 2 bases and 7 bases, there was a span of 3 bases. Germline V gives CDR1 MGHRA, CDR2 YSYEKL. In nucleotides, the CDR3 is TGCGCCAGCAGCCAATCGAATGAGCAGTTCTTC. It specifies CASSQSNEQFF.

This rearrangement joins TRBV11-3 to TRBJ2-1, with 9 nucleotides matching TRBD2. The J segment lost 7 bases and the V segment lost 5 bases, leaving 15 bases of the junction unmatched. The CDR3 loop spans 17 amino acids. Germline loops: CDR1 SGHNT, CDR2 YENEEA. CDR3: CASSLWVVGTSRNEQFF. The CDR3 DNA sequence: TGTGCCAGCAGCCTATGGGTTGTCGGGACTAGCAGGAATGAGCAGTTCTTC.

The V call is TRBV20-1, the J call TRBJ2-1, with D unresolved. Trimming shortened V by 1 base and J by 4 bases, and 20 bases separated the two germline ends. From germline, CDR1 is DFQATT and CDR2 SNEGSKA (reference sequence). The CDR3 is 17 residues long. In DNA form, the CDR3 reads TGCAGTGCTAGAGTTGAGGTGGGCCCCCGGCGGTACAATGAGCAGTTCTTC. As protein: CSARVEVGPRRYNEQFF.

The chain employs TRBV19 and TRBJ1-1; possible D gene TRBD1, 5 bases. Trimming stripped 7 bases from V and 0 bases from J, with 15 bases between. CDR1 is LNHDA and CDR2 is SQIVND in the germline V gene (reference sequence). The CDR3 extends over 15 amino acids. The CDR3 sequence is CASNWGLEVNTEAFF. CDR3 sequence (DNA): TGTGCCAGTAATTGGGGCCTAGAGGTGAACACTGAAGCTTTCTTT.

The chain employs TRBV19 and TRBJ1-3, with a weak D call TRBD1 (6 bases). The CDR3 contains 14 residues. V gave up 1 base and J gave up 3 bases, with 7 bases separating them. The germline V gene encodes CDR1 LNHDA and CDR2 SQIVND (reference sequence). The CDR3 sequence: CASSIVGHGNTIYF. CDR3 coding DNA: TGTGCCAGTAGTATAGTGGGACATGGAAACACCATATATTTT.

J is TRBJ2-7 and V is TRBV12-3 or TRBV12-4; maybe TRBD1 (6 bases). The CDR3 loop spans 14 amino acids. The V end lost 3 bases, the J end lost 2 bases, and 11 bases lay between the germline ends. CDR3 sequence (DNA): TGTGCCAGCAGTTTTGAGGACAGCCCCTACGAGCAGTACGTC. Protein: CASSFEDSPYEQYV.

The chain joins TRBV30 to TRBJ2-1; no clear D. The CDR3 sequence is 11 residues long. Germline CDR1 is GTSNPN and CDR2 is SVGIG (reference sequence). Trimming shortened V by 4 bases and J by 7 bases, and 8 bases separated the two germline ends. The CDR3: CAWNLGNEQFF. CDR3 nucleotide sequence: TGTGCCTGGAATTTGGGAAATGAGCAGTTCTTC.

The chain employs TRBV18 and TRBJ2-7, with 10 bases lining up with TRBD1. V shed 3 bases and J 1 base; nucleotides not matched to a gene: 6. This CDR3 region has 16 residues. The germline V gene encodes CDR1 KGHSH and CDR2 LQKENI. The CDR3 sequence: CASSPTPGQGSYEQYV. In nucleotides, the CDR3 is TGTGCCAGCTCACCTACCCCGGGACAGGGGTCCTACGAGCAGTACGTC.

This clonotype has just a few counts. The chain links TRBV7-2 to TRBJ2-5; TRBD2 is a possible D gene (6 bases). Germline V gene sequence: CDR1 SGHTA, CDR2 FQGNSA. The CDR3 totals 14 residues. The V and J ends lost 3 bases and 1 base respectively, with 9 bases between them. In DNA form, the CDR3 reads TGTGCCAGCAGCTTCCGCGGGGCCCAAGAGACCCAGTACTTC. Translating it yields CASSFRGAQETQYF.

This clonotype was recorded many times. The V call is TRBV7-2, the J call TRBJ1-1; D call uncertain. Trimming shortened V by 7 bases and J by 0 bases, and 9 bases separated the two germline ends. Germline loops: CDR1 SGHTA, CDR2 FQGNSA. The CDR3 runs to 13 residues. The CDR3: CASTRPLNTEAFF. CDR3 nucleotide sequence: TGTGCCAGCACAAGGCCTCTGAACACTGAAGCTTTCTTT. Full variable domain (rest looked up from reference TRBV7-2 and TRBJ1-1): GAGVSQSPSNKVTEKGKDVELRCDPISGHTALYWYRQSLGQGLEFLIYFQGNSAPDKSGLPSDRFSAERTGGSVSTLTIQRTQQEDSAVYLCASTRPLNTEAFFGQGTRLTVV.

The CDR3 DNA follows: TGTGCCAGCAGTTCAGCGGGAAGGACAGATACGCAGTATTTT. It specifies CASSSAGRTDTQYF. This chain joins TRBV12-3 or TRBV12-4 and TRBJ2-3, with 7 bases that match TRBD2. The CDR3 extends over 14 amino acids. After removal of 4 bases from V and 3 bases from J, the junction contained 4 bases not matched to a gene.

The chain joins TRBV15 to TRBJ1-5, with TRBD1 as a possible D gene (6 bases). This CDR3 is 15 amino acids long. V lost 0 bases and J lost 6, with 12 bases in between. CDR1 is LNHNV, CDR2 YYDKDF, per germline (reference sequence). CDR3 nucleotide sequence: TGTGCCACCAGCAGAGACAGGGGTGGTACTCAGCCCCAGCATTTT. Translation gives CATSRDRGGTQPQHF.

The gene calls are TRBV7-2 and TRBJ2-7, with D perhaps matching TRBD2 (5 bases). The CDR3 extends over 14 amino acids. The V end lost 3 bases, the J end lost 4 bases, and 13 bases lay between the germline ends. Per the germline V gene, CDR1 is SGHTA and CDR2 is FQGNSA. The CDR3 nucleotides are TGTGCCAGCAGCTTTTCTTCTAGCCCGTACGAGCAGTACTTC. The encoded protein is CASSFSSSPYEQYF.

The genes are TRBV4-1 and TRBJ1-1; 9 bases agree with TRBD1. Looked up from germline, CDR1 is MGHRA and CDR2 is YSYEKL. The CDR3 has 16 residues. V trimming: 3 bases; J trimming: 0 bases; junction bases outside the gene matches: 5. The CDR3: CASSHRQGVLNTEAFF. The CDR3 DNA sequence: TGCGCCAGCAGCCACCGACAGGGGGTTTTGAACACTGAAGCTTTCTTT.